The following is a T cell receptor (beta chain) sequence with its context. Profiled with immunoSEQ multiplex PCR; TCRdb holds only in-frame clones, not every one. The sample consists of approximately 150,000 clones, around 82% of them appearing once. This sample is drawn from a study of blood T cell repertoires in COVID-19. Across the study: Researchers got acute and convalescent COVID-19 samples from the United States, Italy and Spain.

The germline V gene encodes CDR1 SGHRS and CDR2 YFSETQ. The CDR3 has 18 amino acids. The V and J ends lost 5 bases and 5 bases, in that order; junction bases with no gene match: 16. The sequence was collected from a woman aged 50 to 60 with acute or convalescent COVID-19. This chain uses TRBV5-1 with TRBJ2-2; 9 bases agree with TRBD1. Sequencing was performed on peripheral blood. The CDR3 protein is CASSLQGAGPSGTGELFF. The CDR3 bases are TGCGCCAGCAGTCTACAGGGGGCGGGACCTTCAGGTACCGGGGAGCTGTTTTTT. The entire variable domain, with the rest obtained from reference TRBV5-1 and TRBJ2-2, is as follows: KAGVTQTPRYLIKTRGQQVTLSCSPISGHRSVSWYQQTPGQGLQFLFEYFSETQRNKGNFPGRFSGRQFSNSRSEMNVSTLELGDSALYLCASSLQGAGPSGTGELFFGEGSRLTVL.